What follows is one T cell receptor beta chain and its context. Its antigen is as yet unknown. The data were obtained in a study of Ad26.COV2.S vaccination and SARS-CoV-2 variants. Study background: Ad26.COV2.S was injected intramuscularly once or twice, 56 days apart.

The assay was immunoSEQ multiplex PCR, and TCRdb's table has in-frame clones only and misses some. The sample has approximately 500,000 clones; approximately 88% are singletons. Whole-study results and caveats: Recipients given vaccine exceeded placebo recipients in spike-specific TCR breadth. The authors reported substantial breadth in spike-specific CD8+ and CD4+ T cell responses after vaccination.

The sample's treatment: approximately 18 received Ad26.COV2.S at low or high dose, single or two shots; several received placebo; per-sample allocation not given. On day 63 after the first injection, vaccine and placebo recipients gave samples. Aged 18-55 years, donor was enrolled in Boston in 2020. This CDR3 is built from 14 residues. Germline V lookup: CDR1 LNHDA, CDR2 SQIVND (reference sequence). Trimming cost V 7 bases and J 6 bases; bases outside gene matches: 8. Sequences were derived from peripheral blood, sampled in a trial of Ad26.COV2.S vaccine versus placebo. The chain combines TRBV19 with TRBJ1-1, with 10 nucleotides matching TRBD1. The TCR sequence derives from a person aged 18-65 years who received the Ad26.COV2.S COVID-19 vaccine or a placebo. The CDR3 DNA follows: TGTGCCAGTATTCAGACAGGGGGCCGCGCTGAAGCTTTCTTT. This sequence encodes CASIQTGGRAEAFF. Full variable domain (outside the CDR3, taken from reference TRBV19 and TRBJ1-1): DGGITQSPKYLFRKEGQNVTLSCEQNLNHDAMYWYRQDPGQGLRLIYYSQIVNDFQKGDIAEGYSVSREKKESFPLTVTSAQKNPTAFYLCASIQTGGRAEAFFGQGTRLTVV.